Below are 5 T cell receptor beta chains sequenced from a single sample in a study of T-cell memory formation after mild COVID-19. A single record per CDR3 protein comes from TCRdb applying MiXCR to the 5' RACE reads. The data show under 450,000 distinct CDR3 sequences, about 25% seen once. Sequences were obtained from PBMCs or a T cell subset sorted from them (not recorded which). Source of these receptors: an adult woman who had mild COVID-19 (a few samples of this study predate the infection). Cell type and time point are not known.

The CDR3 sequence is CASSYLGTGSANEKLFF. The CDR3 coding sequence is TGTGCCAGCAGCTACCTTGGGACAGGGTCCGCTAATGAAAAACTGTTTTTT. This rearrangement joins TRBV12-3 or TRBV12-4 to TRBJ1-4; 9 positions agree with TRBD1. The V and J ends lost 6 bases and 3 bases, in that order; junction bases with no gene match: 11. The CDR3 is 17 amino acids.

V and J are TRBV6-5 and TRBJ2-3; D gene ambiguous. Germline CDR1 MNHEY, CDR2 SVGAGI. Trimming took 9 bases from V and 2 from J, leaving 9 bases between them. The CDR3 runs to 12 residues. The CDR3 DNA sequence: TGTGCCAGTGTCAGTTCCACAGATACGCAGTATTTT. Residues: CASVSSTDTQYF.

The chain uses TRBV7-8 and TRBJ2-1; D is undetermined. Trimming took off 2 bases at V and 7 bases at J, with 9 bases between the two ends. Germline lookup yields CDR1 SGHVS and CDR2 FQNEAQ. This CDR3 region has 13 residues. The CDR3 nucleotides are TGTGCCAGCAGCTTACCGCAACGGAATGAGCAGTTCTTC. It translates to CASSLPQRNEQFF.

The CDR3 protein is CASSEGDSVNEQFF. CDR3 DNA: TGTGCCAGCAGCGAAGGGGACAGTGTCAATGAGCAGTTCTTC. V and J are TRBV9 and TRBJ2-1, with 7 bases that match TRBD1. In germline, CDR1 is SGDLS, CDR2 YYNGEE. J was trimmed by 6 bases and V by 3 bases; bases with no gene match: 6. This CDR3 comprises 14 residues.

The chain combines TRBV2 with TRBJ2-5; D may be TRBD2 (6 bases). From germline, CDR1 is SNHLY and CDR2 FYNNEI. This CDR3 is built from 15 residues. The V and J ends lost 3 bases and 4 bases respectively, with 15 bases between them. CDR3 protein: CASSERRVPRETQYF. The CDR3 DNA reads TGTGCCAGCAGTGAGAGGAGGGTACCCCGAGAGACCCAGTACTTC.